This passage covers 27 T cell receptor beta chains from one sample sequenced in a study of T cell changes during pregnancy in multiple sclerosis. Repertoires were generated with immunoSEQ multiplex PCR, while TCRdb's copy carries only in-frame clones and drops some. In the table there are 40,000 to 50,000 clones, 93% of which are singletons. Sequencing used CD4+ T cells from peripheral blood mononuclear cells, obtained in the third trimester of pregnancy. The receptors were sampled from a female donor with multiple sclerosis, enrolled in a pregnancy study.

The rearrangement uses TRBV9 and TRBJ1-6; D not resolved. V shed 3 bases and J shed 10 bases, with 14 bases lying between them. There are 14 residues in the CDR3. Per germline, CDR1 SGDLS and CDR2 YYNGEE. CDR3 in DNA: TGTGCCAGCAGCGCGGGGTTGACGGGGTCACCCCTCCACTTT. This translates into CASSAGLTGSPLHF.

The chain joins TRBV4-1 to TRBJ2-4, with 10 bases aligning to TRBD2. Per germline, CDR1 MGHRA and CDR2 YSYEKL. Losses at the gene ends were 4 bases for V and 7 bases for J; bases not matched to a gene: 10. This CDR3 spans 16 amino acids. CDR3 nucleotide sequence: TGCGCCAGCAGCCGCTCGTCGGGACTAGCGAGGAACATTCAGTACTTC. Protein sequence: CASSRSSGLARNIQYF.

The V gene is TRBV29-1, the J gene TRBJ2-7; 7 bases match TRBD2. The J segment lost 6 bases and the V segment lost 6 bases, leaving 11 bases of the junction unmatched. Germline CDR1 SQVTM, CDR2 ANQGSEA. The CDR3 runs to 13 residues. The CDR3 here is CSVQTGLGLEQYF. In DNA, the CDR3 is TGCAGCGTGCAAACCGGACTAGGTCTCGAGCAGTACTTC.

The J gene is TRBJ1-2, the V gene TRBV27; TRBD1 matches at 7 bases. The germline gives CDR1 MNHEY, CDR2 SMNVEV (reference sequence). V dropped 2 bases and J dropped 5; count of bases not matched to a gene: 2. This CDR3 has 13 amino acids. CDR3 DNA: TGTGCCAGCAGTTTAGGGACAGATTATGGCTACACCTTC. Residues: CASSLGTDYGYTF.

The chain carries TRBV7-9 and TRBJ2-3; no clear D gene. Trimming cost V 5 bases and J 2 bases, with 11 bases left between them. CDR1 and CDR2 (germline): SEHNR, FQNEAQ (reference sequence). CDR3 size: 14 residues. The CDR3 sequence is CASSLTGFTDTQYF. The CDR3 nucleotides are TGTGCCAGCAGCCTCACCGGGTTCACAGATACGCAGTATTTT.

This clone was detected a few times. The rearrangement links TRBV7-9 to TRBJ1-1, with a weak D call TRBD1 (5 bases). Trimming pared 5 bases from V and 7 bases from J, leaving 17 bases between. The CDR3 is 14 residues long. CDR1 SEHNR and CDR2 FQNEAQ come from the germline V gene (reference sequence). CDR3 loop: CASSDPGTGGEAFF. Here the CDR3 DNA reads TGTGCCAGCAGCGACCCAGGAACCGGGGGTGAAGCTTTCTTT.

This clone showed up just a few times. CDR3 protein: CAWSRGGASNQPQHF. In DNA form, the CDR3 reads TGTGCCTGGAGTCGCGGGGGAGCGAGCAATCAGCCCCAGCATTTT. This sequence joins TRBV30 and TRBJ1-5, with a tentative D call TRBD1 (5 bases). CDR1 and CDR2 from the germline V gene are GTSNPN and SVGIG (reference sequence). Trimming left V 2 bases short and J 1 base short, with 12 bases between. This CDR3 is 15 amino acids long.

This clone came up a few times. V is TRBV11-3 and J is TRBJ2-1; 8 positions agree with TRBD1. There are 17 residues in the CDR3. V shed 2 bases and J 6 bases; nucleotides not matched to a gene: 12. The germline CDR1 and CDR2 sequences are SGHNT and YENEEA. The CDR3 DNA is TGTGCCAGCAGCTTAAGGAGGGGGGACAGGAGGGGCAATGAGCAGTTCTTC. Translation gives CASSLRRGDRRGNEQFF.

The chain has TRBV14 and TRBJ1-1, with TRBD1 matching over 8 bases. The CDR3 runs 17 residues. The junction had 11 bases not matched to a gene; V was cut back by 1 base and J by 4 bases. The V gene's germline CDR1 is SGHDN and CDR2 FVKESK. The CDR3 sequence: CASSQVAGGVFGTEAFF. The CDR3 nucleotides read TGTGCCAGCAGCCAAGTAGCAGGGGGCGTCTTCGGCACTGAAGCTTTCTTT.

The count of this clone is one. The chain links TRBV5-1 to TRBJ2-5, with TRBD1 matching 7 bases. This CDR3 contains 14 residues. V shed 4 bases, J shed 5 bases, and the junction held 8 bases outside the gene matches. The V gene's germline CDR1 is SGHRS and CDR2 YFSETQ. This CDR3 is CASSLDRVGETQYF. The CDR3 DNA reads TGCGCCAGCAGCCTAGACAGGGTGGGGGAGACCCAGTACTTC.

The chain uses TRBV6-6 and TRBJ1-2; weak D call: TRBD1 (5 bases). V was clipped by 6 bases and J by 6 bases, with 17 bases between them. The germline V gene has CDR1 MNHNY and CDR2 SVGAGI (reference sequence). The CDR3 consists of 14 residues. CDR3 sequence: CASRAEPTGDGYTF. The CDR3 DNA reads TGTGCCAGCAGGGCGGAGCCGACGGGGGATGGCTACACCTTC.

The gene calls are TRBV7-9 and TRBJ2-5; 8 positions match TRBD1. The germline CDR1 and CDR2 sequences are SEHNR and FQNEAQ (reference sequence). The length of the CDR3 is 14 residues. V trimming: 2 bases; J trimming: 2 bases; junction bases outside the gene matches: 1. The CDR3 DNA reads as TGTGCCAGCAGCTTAAGGACAGGGCAAGAGACCCAGTACTTC. Its translation is CASSLRTGQETQYF.

This chain links TRBV19 with TRBJ1-6; 9 bases fit TRBD1. The germline V gene has CDR1 LNHDA and CDR2 SQIVND (reference sequence). The CDR3 consists of 15 residues. V gave up 6 bases and J gave up 5 bases; unmatched junction bases: 5. This chain's CDR3 is CASRPTGGNNSPLHF. The CDR3 coding sequence is TGTGCCAGTAGACCAACAGGGGGCAATAATTCACCCCTCCACTTT.

The J gene is TRBJ1-5, the V gene TRBV25-1, with TRBD1 as a possible D gene (5 bases). The CDR3 covers 15 residues. The ends were cut back, 4 bases at V and 0 bases at J, with 10 bases in the middle. Germline-derived CDR1 and CDR2 are MGHDK and SYGVNS. The CDR3 reads CASSATGYSNQPQHF. Here the CDR3 DNA reads TGTGCCAGCAGTGCTACAGGATATAGCAATCAGCCCCAGCATTTT.

J is TRBJ1-4 and V is TRBV5-1, with a tentative D call TRBD1 (5 bases). This CDR3 is built from 14 residues. V lost 4 bases to trimming and J lost 3 bases, with 10 bases between them. Germline loops: CDR1 SGHRS, CDR2 YFSETQ. CDR3 in amino acids: CASSPWGANEKLFF. DNA of the CDR3: TGCGCCAGCAGCCCTTGGGGGGCTAATGAAAAACTGTTTTTT.

The chain uses TRBV19 and TRBJ1-2; 11 bases match TRBD1. Per the germline V gene, CDR1 is LNHDA and CDR2 is SQIVND (reference sequence). Trimming at V came to 9 bases and at J to 6 bases, leaving 6 bases not matched to a gene. The CDR3 runs 13 residues. CDR3 nucleotide sequence: TGTGCCAGCCGAAGGGACAGGGGGGATGGCTACACCTTC. This sequence encodes CASRRDRGDGYTF.

The chain has TRBV11-3 and TRBJ1-2; 9 bases align to TRBD1. Germline loops: CDR1 SGHNT, CDR2 YENEEA. The CDR3 is 20 residues long. Losses at the gene ends were 0 bases for V and 0 bases for J; bases not matched to a gene: 14. The CDR3 DNA sequence: TGTGCCAGCAGCTTAGATAGGGATACCGGGACAGGGACCTCTAACTATGGCTACACCTTC. This encodes CASSLDRDTGTGTSNYGYTF.

This clone was counted a single time. This chain's CDR3 is CASSPQVVNTGELFF. The DNA of the CDR3 is TGCGCCAGCAGCCCACAGGTGGTTAACACCGGGGAGCTGTTTTTT. The chain employs TRBV4-3 and TRBJ2-2, with D possibly TRBD1 on 5 matching bases. Trimming removed 4 bases from V and 2 bases from J, with 11 bases in between. This CDR3 contains 15 residues. CDR1 and CDR2 from the germline V gene are LGHNA and YSLEER.

The chain joins TRBV5-1 to TRBJ2-3; 10 bases match TRBD2. The CDR3 spans 14 residues. V lost 6 bases, J lost 1 base, and 2 bases stayed unmatched. The germline CDR1 and CDR2 sequences are SGHRS and YFSETQ. CDR3 protein: CASTGTSGTDTQYF. The CDR3, as DNA: TGCGCCAGCACCGGGACTAGCGGCACAGATACGCAGTATTTT.

The V and J genes are TRBV28 and TRBJ2-7; weak D call: TRBD2 (6 bases). V lost 4 bases and J 3 bases, leaving 13 bases between the germline ends. The CDR3 is 14 residues long. Germline lookup yields CDR1 MDHEN and CDR2 SYDVKM. The CDR3 DNA reads as TGTGCCAGCAGTTATTCGGGAGCCCGCTACGAGCAGTACTTC. Translation: CASSYSGARYEQYF.

CDR3: CASSLIPSGEPRDTQYF. The DNA for the CDR3 is TGTGCCAGCAGCTTAATCCCTAGCGGGGAACCCCGGGATACGCAGTATTTT. The gene calls are TRBV7-2 and TRBJ2-3; 9 positions match TRBD2. V gave up 2 bases and J gave up 6 bases; unmatched junction bases: 12. This CDR3 has 17 amino acids. The germline V gene has CDR1 SGHTA and CDR2 FQGNSA.

The CDR3 nucleotides are TGTGCCAGCTCACCTCAGGGTAATGAAAAACTGTTTTTT. Translation gives CASSPQGNEKLFF. The rearrangement links TRBV18 to TRBJ1-4, with D perhaps matching TRBD1 (5 bases). V was cut by 3 bases and J by 4 bases, with 6 bases left in between. Germline CDR1 and CDR2: KGHSH and LQKENI. The CDR3 sequence is 13 residues long.

V is TRBV18 and J is TRBJ2-7, with TRBD1 identical over 8 bases. The CDR3 covers 15 residues. The V gene end was trimmed by 3 bases and the J gene end by 3 bases; junction bases not matched to a gene: 7. Germline CDR1 and CDR2: KGHSH and LQKENI. The CDR3 is CASSPGTGVYYEQYF. Here the CDR3 DNA reads TGTGCCAGCTCACCGGGGACAGGAGTTTACTACGAGCAGTACTTC.

Comments on this clone: Within the sample, other DNA sequences also encode this same CDR3. The rearrangement uses TRBV19 and TRBJ1-2; TRBD1 matches at 7 bases. Germline V gives CDR1 LNHDA, CDR2 SQIVND (reference sequence). This CDR3 comprises 13 residues. V lost 3 bases, J lost 5 bases, and 3 bases stayed unmatched. CDR3 in DNA: TGTGCCAGTAGTATGGGACAGCTATATGGCTACACCTTC. Translating it yields CASSMGQLYGYTF.

The chain combines TRBV14 with TRBJ2-7, with 10 bases lining up with TRBD1. This CDR3 contains 15 residues. V was pared by 6 bases and J by 4 bases, with 9 bases of the junction left unmatched. Germline assignment: CDR1 SGHDN and CDR2 FVKESK. The CDR3: CASSLSTGGRYEQYF. The CDR3 bases are TGTGCCAGCAGTCTTTCGACAGGGGGCAGGTACGAGCAGTACTTC.

V usage is TRBV7-9 and J usage is TRBJ1-4; 8 bases align to TRBD1. Germline assignment: CDR1 SEHNR and CDR2 FQNEAQ (reference sequence). J lost 7 bases, V lost 3 bases, and 4 bases had no gene match. The CDR3 loop spans 14 amino acids. The CDR3 here is CASSFRGQGEKLFF. The CDR3 region has the DNA TGTGCCAGCAGCTTCAGGGGGCAAGGTGAAAAACTGTTTTTT.

This rearrangement joins TRBV5-1 to TRBJ2-6; maybe TRBD1 (5 bases). The CDR3 contains 15 residues. V was shortened by 4 bases and J by 4 bases, with 12 bases between the two germline ends. Germline CDR1 reads SGHRS; CDR2 reads YFSETQ. Written as DNA, the CDR3 is TGCGCCAGCAGCCCCAGGGTTGCGGGGGCCAACGTCCTGACTTTC. Translated: CASSPRVAGANVLTF.